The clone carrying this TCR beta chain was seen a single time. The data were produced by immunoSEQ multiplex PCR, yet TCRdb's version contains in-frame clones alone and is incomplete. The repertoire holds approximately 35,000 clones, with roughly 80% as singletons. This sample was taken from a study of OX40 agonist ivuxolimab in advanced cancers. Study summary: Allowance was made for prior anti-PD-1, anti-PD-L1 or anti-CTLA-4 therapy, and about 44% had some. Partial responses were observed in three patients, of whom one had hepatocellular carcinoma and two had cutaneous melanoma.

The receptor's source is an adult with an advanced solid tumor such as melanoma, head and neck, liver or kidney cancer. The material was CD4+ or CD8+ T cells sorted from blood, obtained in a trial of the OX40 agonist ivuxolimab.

The CDR3 sequence: CAWSVARTALYGYTF. Written as DNA, the CDR3 is TGTGCCTGGAGTGTAGCGCGGACAGCCCTCTATGGCTACACCTTC. This rearrangement joins TRBV30 to TRBJ1-2; perhaps TRBD1 as D (6 bases). Between the trimmed V and J ends, which lost 0 bases and 4 bases, there was a span of 15 bases. Per germline, CDR1 GTSNPN and CDR2 SVGIG (reference sequence). The length of the CDR3 is 15 residues. Combining the CDR3 with reference TRBV30 and TRBJ1-2 gives the whole variable domain SQTIHQWPATLVQPVGSPLSLECTVEGTSNPNLYWYRQAAGRGLQLLFYSVGIGQISSEVPQNLSASRPQDRQFILSSKKLLLSDSGFYLCAWSVARTALYGYTFGSGTRLTVV.